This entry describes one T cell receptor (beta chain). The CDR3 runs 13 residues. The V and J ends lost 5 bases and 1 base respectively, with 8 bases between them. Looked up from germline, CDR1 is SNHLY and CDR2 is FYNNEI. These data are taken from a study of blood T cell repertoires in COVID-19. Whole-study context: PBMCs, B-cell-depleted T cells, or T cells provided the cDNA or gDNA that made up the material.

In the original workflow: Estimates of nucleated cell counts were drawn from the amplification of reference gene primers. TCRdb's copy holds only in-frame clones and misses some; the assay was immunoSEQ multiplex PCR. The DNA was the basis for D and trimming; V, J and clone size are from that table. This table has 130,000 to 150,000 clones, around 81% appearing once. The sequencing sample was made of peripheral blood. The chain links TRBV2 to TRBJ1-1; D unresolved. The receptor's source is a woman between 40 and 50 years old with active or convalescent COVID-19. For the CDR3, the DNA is TGTGCCAGCAGTCAAGACGGGAACACTGAAGCTTTCTTT. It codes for CASSQDGNTEAFF.